This T cell receptor beta chain was captured in a study of blood T cell repertoires in COVID-19. Study in general: Acute and convalescent COVID-19 samples came from the United States, Italy and Spain. In each case, the material was cDNA or gDNA derived from T cells, B-cell-depleted T cells, or PBMCs.

The repertoire was sequenced with immunoSEQ multiplex PCR; TCRdb's copy has only in-frame clones and lacks some. The repertoire includes under 150,000 clones, 84% of them detected once, and less than 6% sits in the top ten. This clone was seen a handful of times. Trimming removed 4 bases from V and 3 bases from J; junction bases left unmatched: 4. CDR1 is MNHEY, CDR2 SVGEGT, per germline. The CDR3 loop spans 15 amino acids. Clinical histories supplied by participants themselves formed the basis of cohort assignment. The chain employs TRBV6-2 or TRBV6-3 and TRBJ2-1; 9 nucleotides line up with TRBD2. This clonotype was sampled from a woman aged 45-60 years who had been exposed to COVID-19. The sample was PBMCs or T cells enriched from blood (not recorded which). CDR3: CASSLTSGNYNEQFF. The CDR3 DNA sequence: TGTGCCAGCAGTTTGACTAGCGGTAACTACAATGAGCAGTTCTTC.